This T cell receptor beta chain was captured in a study of T cells after yellow fever vaccination. This clonotype has just a few counts. The CDR3 has 13 amino acids. The V end was cut by 0 bases, the J end by 2 bases, with 6 bases between. CDR1 and CDR2 (germline): SGHTS, YDEGEE. UMIs and a universal primer site were added when TCR cDNA was made by 5'RACE template switching. MiXCR, run by TCRdb on the 5' RACE reads, gives a single entry per CDR3 protein. The data hold approximately 170,000 distinct CDR3 sequences, with about 11% observed a single time. This receptor was obtained from a man aged 18 to 35 who received the YFV17D yellow fever vaccine. Specimen: CD8+ T cells sorted from PBMCs, collected 15 days after the yellow fever booster vaccination. V is TRBV5-8 and J is TRBJ2-7; D is unresolved. Here the CDR3 reads CASSLEGTYEQYF. The DNA for the CDR3 is TGTGCCAGCAGCTTGGAGGGCACCTACGAGCAGTACTTC.